This note documents a single T cell receptor beta chain sequence. The use of a sample-barcoded 5' primer and a J-beta primer mix characterized a second PCR of about 7 to 12 cycles. One entry per CDR3 protein results from TCRdb running MiXCR on the 5' RACE reads. The sample has approximately 600,000 distinct CDR3 sequences; about 54% are singletons. The data derive from a study of blood T cells in healthy people across ages. The CDR3 sequence is 16 residues long. Trimming took off 0 bases at V and 0 bases at J, with 12 bases between the two ends. Germline values: CDR1 LGHDT, CDR2 YNNKEL (reference sequence).

The receptor's source is a man aged 60 to 75 in good health. The rearrangement uses TRBV3-1 and TRBJ2-7; D may be TRBD2 (5 bases). Sequenced sample: blood. CDR3 DNA: TGTGCCAGCAGCCAAGATATGAGCGGAAGCTCCTACGAGCAGTACTTC. This gives the protein CASSQDMSGSSYEQYF.